This T cell receptor (beta chain) was observed in a study of T-cell memory formation after mild COVID-19 (dated by TCRdb to 2020 to 2022). Regarding the study in general: Most TCR sequence clusters were specific to one of the two donors. In two donors, T-cell clones that expanded and contracted after mild COVID-19 were followed by sequencing TCRalpha and TCRbeta repertoires longitudinally. Two young, previously healthy adult volunteers, one female and one male, were included in the cohort.

PBMCs were isolated by Ficoll-Paque density gradient centrifugation. In the case of this clonotype: Its recognized antigen is unknown. Base qualities are not provided; no much larger clone lies one nucleotide away.

The germline V gene (reference sequence) supplies CDR1 SEHNR and CDR2 FQNEAQ. The CDR3 spans 13 residues, from the cysteine through the phenylalanine. Of the read, only the CDR3 DNA is kept; its 39 bases are in frame from base 1. V and J are truncated by 3 bases and 4 bases respectively, leaving an intervening sequence of 9 bases. Sequencing instrument: Illumina NovaSeq 6000. TCRalpha and TCRbeta cDNA libraries were built by 5'RACE with constant-segment primers, adding sample barcodes and unique molecular identifiers. Trizol reagent was used to extract RNA from every sample. Amplification of the libraries took two PCR steps, and the second step added a second sample barcode plus Illumina TruSeq adapters. The libraries were sequenced on an Illumina NovaSeq using 2 x 150 bp paired-end reads. Concerning the study's data processing: Reads were demultiplexed and collapsed into UMI-guided consensus sequences with migec v1.2.7. Using mixcr v2.1.11, the UMI consensuses were aligned to TRA and TRB V and J templates and assembled into clonotypes. A clonotype was counted as expanded or contracted only when both edgeR and NoisET called the clonotype significant, with the noise models trained on biological replicates. For edgeR calls, a false discovery rate-adjusted p below 0.01 and a log2 fold-change threshold of 1 were applied. As an exploratory analysis of dynamics, max-normalized trajectories of the 1000 most abundant clonotypes were examined by PCA with hierarchical clustering. The CD4 or CD8 phenotype of responding clones was assigned using the separately sequenced CD4+ and CD8+ repertoires. Using fastp at Q25 and MiXCR, TCRdb reprocessed the public reads and kept productive beta chains. Every entry covers one CDR3 protein and lists the most common genes and DNA from its rows. Here the V and J calls rest on TCRdb's processing, not on the authors' analysis. This sample is represented by about 340,000 distinct CDR3 sequences; approximately 13% of them were singletons. The top ten clones comprise about 21% of the sample.

Findings and caveats that apply to the study as a whole: SARS-CoV-2 specificity was not confirmed for the second-wave clones peaking on day 37. Some responding clones were found in pre-infection memory, which suggests that pre-existing cross-reactive memory T cells took part in the SARS-CoV-2 response. Only two mild cases were covered in the study, and larger cohorts including severe cases with pre-infection samples were considered necessary. Contracting CD4+ clones appeared mostly in the CM and EM memory subsets, whereas CD8+ clones were enriched in EMRA. From day 15 to 85, contracting clones showed balanced CD4/CD8 phenotypes, whereas a second wave of clones that expanded from day 15 to 37 leaned towards CD4+.

This receptor was identified in a man between 18 and 29 years old who had mild COVID-19 (a few samples of this study predate the infection). The sample titles of this study are shuffled in the database, so cell type and time point are left out; the donor was told from shared clones. Sequenced sample: PBMCs or a T cell subset sorted from them (not recorded which). Here the chain combines TRBV7-9 and TRBJ1-2; TRBD1 could be the D gene, as 5 bases match. Read as DNA, the sequence is TGTGCCAGCAGCTTTCAGGGAGCCTATGGCTACACCTTC. The encoded protein is CASSFQGAYGYTF.